This TCR beta chain is from a study of CD8+CD57+ T cells in acquired aplastic anemia. Study details: DNA from sorted CD4+ and CD8+ cells averaged about 3.2 ug. Healthy donor sequencing depth: 10 million to 10.8 million CD4+, roughly 11 million CD8+ reads. Findings and limits, study-wide: Roughly 28 was the count of CD8+ CDR3 sequences that patients shared with controls. A significant difference in CD8+ Simpson's diversity between patients and controls was not found.

Both TCR beta VDJ combination and CDR3 sequence profiling were carried out. Genomic DNA was the template for this profiling. MiXCR, run by TCRdb on the reads, gives a single entry per CDR3 protein. The sample shows 200,000 to 250,000 distinct CDR3 sequences, 30% to 40% of them seen only once. Comments on this clonotype: Its antigen remains unknown.

CDR3 length equals 15 residues. V shed 5 bases, J shed 6 bases, and the junction held 7 bases outside the gene matches. Germline CDR1 MGHRA, CDR2 YSYEKL. Sample: sorted CD4+, CD8+, or CD8+CD57+ T cells (not recorded which) from PBMCs. J is TRBJ1-4 and V is TRBV4-1, with 9 positions matching TRBD1. The source is a human donor in good health, serving as a control. CDR3 region: CASSKTGGGYEKLFF. CDR3 in DNA: TGCGCCAGCAGCAAGACAGGGGGAGGGTATGAAAAACTGTTTTTT.